These 7 T cell receptor beta chains share one sample of origin, sequenced in a study of CD8+ T cells in alopecia areata. RNA was isolated and reverse transcribed to cDNA, the sequencing template. Some clones are missing from TCRdb's copy, which holds only in-frame ones; the method was immunoSEQ multiplex PCR. The sample holds around 69,000 clones, roughly 60% seen once. Sequenced here: CD8+ T cells sorted from blood, sampled at week 0. These receptors were collected from a human donor with alopecia areata.

Only one count was recorded for this clone. The chain employs TRBV4-3 and TRBJ2-1, with 12 nucleotides matching TRBD2. The V gene end was trimmed by 0 bases and the J gene end by 8 bases; junction bases not matched to a gene: 8. The CDR3 spans 17 residues. CDR1 is LGHNA, CDR2 YSLEER, per germline. Here the CDR3 reads CASSQDELAGGQDEQFF. DNA of the CDR3: TGCGCCAGCAGCCAAGATGAGCTAGCGGGGGGGCAGGATGAGCAGTTCTTC.

The chain recombines TRBV7-2 with TRBJ2-1; TRBD2 is a possible D gene (6 bases). Germline loops: CDR1 SGHTA, CDR2 FQGNSA. Deletions cut 1 base from V and 4 bases from J, with 17 bases between. CDR3 size: 17 residues. The CDR3 protein is CASSLVGGTSRYNEQFF. The DNA for the CDR3 is TGTGCCAGCAGCTTAGTAGGTGGTACTAGCCGATACAATGAGCAGTTCTTC.

This clone appeared once. The chain has TRBV27 and TRBJ2-7; no clear D gene. Trimming pared 2 bases from V and 6 bases from J, leaving 11 bases between. The V gene's germline CDR1 is MNHEY and CDR2 SMNVEV (reference sequence). The CDR3 sequence is 13 residues long. CDR3 nucleotides: TGTGCCAGCAGTTTAGCGCTGGTATCCGAGCAGTACTTC. The encoded protein is CASSLALVSEQYF.

This chain uses TRBV4-1 with TRBJ2-7, with D possibly TRBD2 on 6 matching bases. The CDR3 loop spans 16 amino acids. Germline loops: CDR1 MGHRA, CDR2 YSYEKL. V lost 1 base to trimming and J lost 3 bases, with 16 bases between them. CDR3 nucleotide sequence: TGCGCCAGCAGCCAAGCTTTTGGTGGCGGGAACTACGAGCAGTACTTC. Translation: CASSQAFGGGNYEQYF.

The V call is TRBV2, the J call TRBJ2-7, with D possibly TRBD2 on 5 matching bases. Germline CDR1 reads SNHLY; CDR2 reads FYNNEI. The CDR3 sequence is 14 residues long. V lost 4 bases and J lost 5, with 15 bases in between. The CDR3 coding sequence is TGTGCCAGCAGTGGAGGGTTCCAAGTCCACGAGCAGTACTTC. It specifies CASSGGFQVHEQYF.

This clone was detected only a few times. The V gene is TRBV14, the J gene TRBJ2-5; D ambiguous. The CDR3 totals 16 residues. V shed 1 base and J shed 0 bases, with 12 bases lying between them. CDR1 SGHDN and CDR2 FVKESK come from the germline V gene. The CDR3 bases are TGTGCCAGCAGCCAAGTTTCCGGCCCAGACCAAGAGACCCAGTACTTC. This translates into CASSQVSGPDQETQYF.

In DNA, the CDR3 is TGTGCCAGCAGCGTGGGACACGAAGATATTTATTACGAGCAGTACTTC. This gives the protein CASSVGHEDIYYEQYF. V usage is TRBV9 and J usage is TRBJ2-7; D possibly corresponds to TRBD1 (6 bases). CDR1 SGDLS and CDR2 YYNGEE come from the germline V gene. This CDR3 contains 16 residues. V was pared by 2 bases and J by 4 bases, with 19 bases between.